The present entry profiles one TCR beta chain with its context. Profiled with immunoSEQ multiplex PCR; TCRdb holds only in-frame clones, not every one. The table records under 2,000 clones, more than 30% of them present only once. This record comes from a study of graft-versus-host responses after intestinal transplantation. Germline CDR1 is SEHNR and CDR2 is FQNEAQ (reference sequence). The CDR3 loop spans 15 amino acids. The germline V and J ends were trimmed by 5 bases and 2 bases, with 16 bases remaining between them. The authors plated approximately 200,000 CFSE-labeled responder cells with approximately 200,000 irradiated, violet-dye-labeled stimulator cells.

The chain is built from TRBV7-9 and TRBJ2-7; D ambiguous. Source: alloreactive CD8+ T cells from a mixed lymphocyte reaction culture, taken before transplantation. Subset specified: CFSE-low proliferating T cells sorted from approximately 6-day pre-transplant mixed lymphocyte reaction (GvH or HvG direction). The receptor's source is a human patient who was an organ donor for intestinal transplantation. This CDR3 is CASSQLALNAYEQYF. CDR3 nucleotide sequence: TGTGCCAGCAGCCAGTTGGCTCTTAATGCCTACGAGCAGTACTTC.